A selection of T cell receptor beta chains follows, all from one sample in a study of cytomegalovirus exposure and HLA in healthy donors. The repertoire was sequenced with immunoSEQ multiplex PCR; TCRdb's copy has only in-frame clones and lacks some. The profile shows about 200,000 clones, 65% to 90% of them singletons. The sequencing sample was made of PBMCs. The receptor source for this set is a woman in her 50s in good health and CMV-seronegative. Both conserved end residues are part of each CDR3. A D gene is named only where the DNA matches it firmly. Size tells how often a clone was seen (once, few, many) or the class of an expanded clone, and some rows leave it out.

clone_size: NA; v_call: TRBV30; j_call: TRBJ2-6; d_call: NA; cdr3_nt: TGTGCCTGGAGTGTACAAGAGGGTTTGGCCAACGTCCTGACTTTC; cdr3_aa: CAWSVQEGLANVLTF
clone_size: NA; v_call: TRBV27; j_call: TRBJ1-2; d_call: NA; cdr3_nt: TGTGCCAGCAGTTTTTCGGGGGAGCATGGCTACACCTTC; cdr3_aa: CASSFSGEHGYTF
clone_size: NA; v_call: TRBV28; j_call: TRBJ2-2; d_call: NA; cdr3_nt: TGTGCCAGCAGTTTTGGGACATTATACGGGGAGCTGTTTTTT; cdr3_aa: CASSFGTLYGELFF
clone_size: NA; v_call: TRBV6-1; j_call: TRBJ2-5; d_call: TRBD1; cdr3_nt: TGTGCCAGCAGTGAAGACGGACAGGCTTCCAGGGGGACCCAGTACTTC; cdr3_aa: CASSEDGQASRGTQYF
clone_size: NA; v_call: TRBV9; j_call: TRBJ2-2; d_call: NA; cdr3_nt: TGTGCCAGCAGCGTGTCTGCAGGGAACACCGGGGAGCTGTTTTTT; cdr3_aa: CASSVSAGNTGELFF
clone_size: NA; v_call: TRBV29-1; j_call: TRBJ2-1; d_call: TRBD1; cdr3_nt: TGCAGCGTTGGGGACAGGGACTACAATGAGCAGTTCTTC; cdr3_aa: CSVGDRDYNEQFF
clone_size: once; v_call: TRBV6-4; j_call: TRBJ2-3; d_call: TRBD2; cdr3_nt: TGTGCCACCCGAGCCGGGGGGGGCACAGATACGCAGTATTTT; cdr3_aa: CATRAGGGTDTQYF
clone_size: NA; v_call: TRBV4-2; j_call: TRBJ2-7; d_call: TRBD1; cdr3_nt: TGTGCCAGCAGCCAAGATCCAGGGACAGATACTTACGAGCAGTACTTC; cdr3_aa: CASSQDPGTDTYEQYF
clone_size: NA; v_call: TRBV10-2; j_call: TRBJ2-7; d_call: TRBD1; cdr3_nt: TGCGCCAGCAGCCAGACAGGGAACGAGCAGTACTTC; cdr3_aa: CASSQTGNEQYF
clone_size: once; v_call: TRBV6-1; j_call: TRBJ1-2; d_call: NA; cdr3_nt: TGTGCCAGCAGTGAAAAATATACGGCGGGACCTAACTATGGCTACACCTTC; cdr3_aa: CASSEKYTAGPNYGYTF
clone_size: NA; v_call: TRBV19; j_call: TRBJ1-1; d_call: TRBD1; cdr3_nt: TGTGCCAGTAGTAGACAGGGAATGAACACTGAAGCTTTCTTT; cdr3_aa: CASSRQGMNTEAFF
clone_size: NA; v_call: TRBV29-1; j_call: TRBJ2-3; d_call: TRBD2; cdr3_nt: TGCAGCGTGAGGACTAGCGGTACCCTAGGGGATACGCAGTATTTT; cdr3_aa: CSVRTSGTLGDTQYF
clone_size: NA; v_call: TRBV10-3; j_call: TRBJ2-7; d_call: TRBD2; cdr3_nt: TGTGCCATCAGTGAGTCGCTAGCGGGAGGGCCCCGGGAGCAGTACTTC; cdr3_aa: CAISESLAGGPREQYF
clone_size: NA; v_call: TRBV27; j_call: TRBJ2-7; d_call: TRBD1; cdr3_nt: TGTGCCAGCAGTTTACCGCCGGGACAGCCTTCCTACGAGCAGTACTTC; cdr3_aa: CASSLPPGQPSYEQYF
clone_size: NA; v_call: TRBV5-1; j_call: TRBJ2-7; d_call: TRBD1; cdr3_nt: TGCGCCAGCAGCCACGGACAGGGTACCTACGAGCAGTACTTC; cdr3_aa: CASSHGQGTYEQYF
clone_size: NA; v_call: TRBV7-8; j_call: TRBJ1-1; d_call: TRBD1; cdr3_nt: TGTGCCAGCAGCTTAGGCAGGGGGCTGAACACTGAAGCTTTCTTT; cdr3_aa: CASSLGRGLNTEAFF